The clone carrying this T cell receptor (beta chain) was observed a single time. Its antigen is unidentified. Researchers ran the PCR with 60 Vbeta and 13 Jbeta primers. Clones were read by immunoSEQ multiplex PCR, and TCRdb kept only the in-frame ones, dropping some. This sample carries more than 50,000 clones, roughly 80% of them seen once, and the ten largest clones take around 21%. The V and J ends lost 0 bases and 6 bases, in that order; junction bases with no gene match: 3. CDR1 MRHNA and CDR2 SNTAGT come from the germline V gene. The CDR3 is 16 residues long. This sample stems from a study of cytomegalovirus exposure and HLA in healthy donors. Regarding the study as a whole: Highest at DRB1 and lowest at HLA-C, TCR association rates differed among HLA loci in a later analysis. Sequencing artifact likely explains a cluster of highly shared sequence variants. A reported reduction in N-insertions relative to the 666-donor mean was seen in an Asian-associated ancestry cluster in a later analysis.

The genes are TRBV6-4 and TRBJ2-1; 12 bases are a match to TRBD2. This clonotype originated in a middle-aged woman in good health and CMV-seropositive. The sequenced material came from PBMCs. In nucleotides, the CDR3 is TGTGCCAGCAGTGACTCAGGACTAGCGGGGAGCAATGAGCAGTTCTTC. Residues: CASSDSGLAGSNEQFF.